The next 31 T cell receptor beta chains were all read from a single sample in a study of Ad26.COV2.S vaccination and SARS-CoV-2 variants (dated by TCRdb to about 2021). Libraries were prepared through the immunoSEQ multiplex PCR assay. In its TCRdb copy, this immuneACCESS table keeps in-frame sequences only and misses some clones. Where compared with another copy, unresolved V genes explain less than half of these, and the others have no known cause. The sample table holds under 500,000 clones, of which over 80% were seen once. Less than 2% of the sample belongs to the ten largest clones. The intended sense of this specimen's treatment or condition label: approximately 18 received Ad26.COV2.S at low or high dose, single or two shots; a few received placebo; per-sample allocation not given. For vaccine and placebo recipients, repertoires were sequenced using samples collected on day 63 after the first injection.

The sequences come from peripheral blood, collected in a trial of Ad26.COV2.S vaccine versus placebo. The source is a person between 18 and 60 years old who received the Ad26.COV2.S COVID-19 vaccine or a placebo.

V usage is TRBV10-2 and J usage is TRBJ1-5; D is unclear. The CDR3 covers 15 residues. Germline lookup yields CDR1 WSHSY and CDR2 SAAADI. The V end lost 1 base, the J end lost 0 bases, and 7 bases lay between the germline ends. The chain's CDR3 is CASSELSISNQPQHF. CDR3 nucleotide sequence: TGCGCCAGCAGTGAGTTGAGCATTAGCAATCAGCCCCAGCATTTT.

Here the CDR3 DNA reads TGTGCCAGCAGCGCCCCGAGGAGCGGGGGGGCCGGCATTCAGTACTTC. Amino acids: CASSAPRSGGAGIQYF. The chain has TRBV5-6 and TRBJ2-4; 10 positions match TRBD2. Per the germline V gene, CDR1 is SGHDT and CDR2 is YYEEEE. This CDR3 contains 16 residues. J lost 9 bases, V lost 4 bases, and 13 bases had no gene match. Drawing the rest from reference TRBV5-6 and TRBJ2-4, the complete variable domain is DAGVTQSPTHLIKTRGQQVTLRCSPKSGHDTVSWYQQALGQGPQFIFQYYEEEERQRGNFPDRFSGHQFPNYSSELNVNALLLGDSALYLCASSAPRSGGAGIQYFGAGTRLSVL.

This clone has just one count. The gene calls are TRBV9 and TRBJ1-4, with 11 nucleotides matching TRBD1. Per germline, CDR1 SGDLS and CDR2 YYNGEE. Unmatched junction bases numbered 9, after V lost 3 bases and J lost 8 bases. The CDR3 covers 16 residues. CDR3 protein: CASSAPDRGLGEKLFF. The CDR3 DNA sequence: TGTGCCAGCAGCGCACCGGACAGGGGGCTGGGGGAAAAACTGTTTTTT. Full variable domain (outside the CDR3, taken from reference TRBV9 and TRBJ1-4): DSGVTQTPKHLITATGQRVTLRCSPRSGDLSVYWYQQSLDQGLQFLIQYYNGEERAKGNILERFSAQQFPDLHSELNLSSLELGDSALYFCASSAPDRGLGEKLFFGSGTQLSVL.

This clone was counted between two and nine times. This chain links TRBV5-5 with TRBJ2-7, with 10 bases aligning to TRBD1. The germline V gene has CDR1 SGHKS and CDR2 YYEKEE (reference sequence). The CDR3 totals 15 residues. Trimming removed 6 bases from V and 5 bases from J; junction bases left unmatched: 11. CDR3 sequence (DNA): TGTGCCAGCACCTTTACCGGGACAGGGGCCCACGAGCAGTACTTC. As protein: CASTFTGTGAHEQYF.

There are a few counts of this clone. CDR3 in amino acids: CASSMALRNTIYF. The CDR3 DNA reads TGTGCCAGCAGTATGGCTCTTAGAAACACCATATATTTT. V usage is TRBV12-3 or TRBV12-4 and J usage is TRBJ1-3; no firm D call. There are 13 residues in the CDR3. V gave up 5 bases and J gave up 5 bases, with 10 bases separating them.

CDR3 in amino acids: CASGSSYEQYF. The CDR3 nucleotides are TGTGCCAGCGGCAGCTCCTACGAGCAGTACTTC. The chain is built from TRBV27 and TRBJ2-7; no clear D gene. Per the germline V gene, CDR1 is MNHEY and CDR2 is SMNVEV (reference sequence). CDR3 length: 11 amino acids. V was trimmed by 8 bases and J by 0 bases, leaving 5 bases between them.

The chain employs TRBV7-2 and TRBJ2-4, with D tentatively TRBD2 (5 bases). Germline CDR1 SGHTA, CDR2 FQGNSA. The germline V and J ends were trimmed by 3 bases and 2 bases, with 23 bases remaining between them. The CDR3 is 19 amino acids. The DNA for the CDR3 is TGTGCCAGCAGCTTCCCCGCTCTCGAGGGTTTAGGTCCCAAAAACATTCAGTACTTC. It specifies CASSFPALEGLGPKNIQYF.

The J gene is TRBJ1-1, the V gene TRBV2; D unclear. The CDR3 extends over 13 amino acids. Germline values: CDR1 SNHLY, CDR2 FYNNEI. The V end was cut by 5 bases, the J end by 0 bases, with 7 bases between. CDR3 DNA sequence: TGTGCCAGCAGTTACCAGATGAACACTGAAGCTTTCTTT. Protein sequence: CASSYQMNTEAFF.

This CDR3 is CASSFLGRDRLVATNEKLFF. The CDR3 nucleotides read TGCGCCAGCAGCTTCTTGGGGCGGGACAGGCTAGTTGCAACTAATGAAAAACTGTTTTTT. J is TRBJ1-4 and V is TRBV5-1, with TRBD1 matching over 8 bases. Per germline, CDR1 SGHRS and CDR2 YFSETQ. This CDR3 has 20 amino acids. The trim removed 2 bases at V and 0 bases at J, leaving 15 bases unmatched.

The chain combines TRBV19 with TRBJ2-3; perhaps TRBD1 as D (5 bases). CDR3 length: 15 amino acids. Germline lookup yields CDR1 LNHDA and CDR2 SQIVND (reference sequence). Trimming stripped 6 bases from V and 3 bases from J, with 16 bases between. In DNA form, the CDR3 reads TGTGCCAGTAGAGGCTTGGGGCAGCCAACAGATACGCAGTATTTT. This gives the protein CASRGLGQPTDTQYF.

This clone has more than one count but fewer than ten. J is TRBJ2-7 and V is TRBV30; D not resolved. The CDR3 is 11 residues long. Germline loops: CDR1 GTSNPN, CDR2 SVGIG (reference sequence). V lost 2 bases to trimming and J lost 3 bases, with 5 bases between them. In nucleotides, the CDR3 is TGTGCCTGGAGTAGGGACTACGAGCAGTACTTC. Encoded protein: CAWSRDYEQYF.

The CDR3 sequence: CASSQDRSQGFYGYTF. The CDR3 bases are TGCGCCAGCAGCCAAGATCGCTCACAGGGTTTCTATGGCTACACCTTC. The V and J genes are TRBV4-3 and TRBJ1-2, with D tentatively TRBD1 (6 bases). Deletions cut 0 bases from V and 4 bases from J, with 15 bases between. There are 16 residues in the CDR3. Germline V lookup: CDR1 LGHNA, CDR2 YSLEER.

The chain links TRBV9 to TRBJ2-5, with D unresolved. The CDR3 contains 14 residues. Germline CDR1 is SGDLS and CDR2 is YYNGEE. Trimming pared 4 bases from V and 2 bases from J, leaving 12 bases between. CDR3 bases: TGTGCCAGCAGCCCTCCCCAGGAACAAGAGACCCAGTACTTC. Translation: CASSPPQEQETQYF.

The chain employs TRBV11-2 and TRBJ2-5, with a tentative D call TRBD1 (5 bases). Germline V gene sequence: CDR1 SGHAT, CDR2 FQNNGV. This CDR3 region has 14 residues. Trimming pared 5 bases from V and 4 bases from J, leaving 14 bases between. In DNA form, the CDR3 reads TGTGCCAGCAGCCAGGCTGGACATTCAGAGACCCAGTACTTC. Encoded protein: CASSQAGHSETQYF.

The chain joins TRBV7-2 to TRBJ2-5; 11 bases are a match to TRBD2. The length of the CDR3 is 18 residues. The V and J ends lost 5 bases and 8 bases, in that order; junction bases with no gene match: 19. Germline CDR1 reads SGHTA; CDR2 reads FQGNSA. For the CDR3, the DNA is TGTGCCAGCAGCCAGACGGGGACTAGCGGCCTGGGAGGGGTAACCCAGTACTTC. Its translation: CASSQTGTSGLGGVTQYF.

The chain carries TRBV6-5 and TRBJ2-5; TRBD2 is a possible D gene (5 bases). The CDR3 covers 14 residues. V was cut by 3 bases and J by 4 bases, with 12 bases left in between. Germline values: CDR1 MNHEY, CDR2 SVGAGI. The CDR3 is CASSYQERSETQYF. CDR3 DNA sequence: TGTGCCAGCAGTTATCAAGAGCGGTCAGAGACCCAGTACTTC.

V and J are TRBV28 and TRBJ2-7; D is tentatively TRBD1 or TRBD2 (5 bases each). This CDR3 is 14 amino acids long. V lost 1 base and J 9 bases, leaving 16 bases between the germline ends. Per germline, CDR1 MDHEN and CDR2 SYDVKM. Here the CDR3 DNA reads TGTGCCAGCAGTTTATTTCTGGGGGTCAAATCGCAGTACTTC. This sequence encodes CASSLFLGVKSQYF.

CDR3 sequence: CASSLDGGGIPYEQYF. In DNA form, the CDR3 reads TGTGCCAGCAGCTTAGATGGCGGGGGGATTCCCTACGAGCAGTACTTC. This chain joins TRBV7-2 and TRBJ2-7; the match to TRBD2 covers 8 bases. Germline CDR1 and CDR2: SGHTA and FQGNSA. Trimming took 1 base from V and 2 from J; bases not matched to a gene: 7. CDR3 length equals 16 residues.

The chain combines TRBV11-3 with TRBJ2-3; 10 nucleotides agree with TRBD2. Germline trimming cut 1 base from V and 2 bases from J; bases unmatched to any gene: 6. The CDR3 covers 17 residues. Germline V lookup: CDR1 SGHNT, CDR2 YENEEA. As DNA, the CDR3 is TGTGCCAGCAGCTTAGGCGACAGCGGGGGGGCCACAGATACGCAGTATTTT. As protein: CASSLGDSGGATDTQYF.

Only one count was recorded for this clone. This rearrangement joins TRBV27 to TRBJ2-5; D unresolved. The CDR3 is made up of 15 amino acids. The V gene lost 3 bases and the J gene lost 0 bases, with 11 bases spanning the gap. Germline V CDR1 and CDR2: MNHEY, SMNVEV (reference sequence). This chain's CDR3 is CASSFSVSYQETQYF. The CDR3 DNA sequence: TGTGCCAGCAGTTTCTCAGTTAGTTACCAAGAGACCCAGTACTTC.

CDR3 region: CASSRRQGYYEQYF. CDR3 sequence (DNA): TGTGCCAGCAGCCGGCGGCAGGGATACTACGAGCAGTACTTC. The rearrangement joins TRBV7-2 to TRBJ2-7, with TRBD1 as a possible D gene (5 bases). This CDR3 region has 14 residues. Trimming took 5 bases from V and 3 from J, leaving 14 bases between them. Per germline, CDR1 SGHTA and CDR2 FQGNSA.

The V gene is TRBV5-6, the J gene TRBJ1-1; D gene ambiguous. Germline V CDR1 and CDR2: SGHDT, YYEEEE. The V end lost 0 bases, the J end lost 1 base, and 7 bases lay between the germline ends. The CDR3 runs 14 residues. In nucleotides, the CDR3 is TGTGCCAGCAGCTTGGAGGGAGGGAACACTGAAGCTTTCTTT. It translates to CASSLEGGNTEAFF.

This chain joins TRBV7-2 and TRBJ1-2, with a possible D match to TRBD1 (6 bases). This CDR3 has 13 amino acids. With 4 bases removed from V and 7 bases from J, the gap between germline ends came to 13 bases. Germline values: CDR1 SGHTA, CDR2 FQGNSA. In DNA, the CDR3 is TGTGCCAGCAGCTCACACAGGGTCGGTGGCTACACCTTC. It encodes CASSSHRVGGYTF.

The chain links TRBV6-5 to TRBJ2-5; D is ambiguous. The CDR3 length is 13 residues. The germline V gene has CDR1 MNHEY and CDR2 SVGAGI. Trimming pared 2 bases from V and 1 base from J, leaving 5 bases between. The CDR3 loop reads CASSYGFQETQYF. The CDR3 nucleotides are TGTGCCAGCAGTTACGGGTTCCAAGAGACCCAGTACTTC.

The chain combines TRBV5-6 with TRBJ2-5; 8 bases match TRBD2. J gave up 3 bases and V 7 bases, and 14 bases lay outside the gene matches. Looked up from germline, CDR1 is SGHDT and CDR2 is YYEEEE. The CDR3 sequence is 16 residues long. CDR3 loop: CASGAWDGGAEETQYF. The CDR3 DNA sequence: TGTGCCAGCGGAGCTTGGGACGGGGGGGCCGAAGAGACCCAGTACTTC.

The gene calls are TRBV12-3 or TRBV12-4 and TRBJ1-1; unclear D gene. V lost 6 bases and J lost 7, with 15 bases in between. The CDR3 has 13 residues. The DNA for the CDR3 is TGTGCCAGCAGCCGCGGAACGGAACTTGAAGCTTTCTTT. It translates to CASSRGTELEAFF.

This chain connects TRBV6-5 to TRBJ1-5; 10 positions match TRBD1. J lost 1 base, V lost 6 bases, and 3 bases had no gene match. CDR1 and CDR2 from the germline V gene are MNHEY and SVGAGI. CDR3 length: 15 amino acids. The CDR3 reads CASSPDRGSNQPQHF. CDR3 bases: TGTGCCAGCAGCCCGGACAGGGGGAGCAATCAGCCCCAGCATTTT.

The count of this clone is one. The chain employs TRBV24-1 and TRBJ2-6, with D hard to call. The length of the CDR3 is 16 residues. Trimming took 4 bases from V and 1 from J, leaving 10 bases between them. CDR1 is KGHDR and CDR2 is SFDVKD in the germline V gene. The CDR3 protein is CATSDRAMSGANVLTF. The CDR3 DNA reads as TGTGCCACCAGTGACCGGGCTATGTCTGGGGCCAACGTCCTGACTTTC.

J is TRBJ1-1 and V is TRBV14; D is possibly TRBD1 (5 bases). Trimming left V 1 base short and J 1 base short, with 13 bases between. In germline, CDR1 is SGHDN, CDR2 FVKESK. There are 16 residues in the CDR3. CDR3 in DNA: TGTGCCAGCAGCCAAGGGGTGGCAGGGTGGAACACTGAAGCTTTCTTT. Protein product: CASSQGVAGWNTEAFF.

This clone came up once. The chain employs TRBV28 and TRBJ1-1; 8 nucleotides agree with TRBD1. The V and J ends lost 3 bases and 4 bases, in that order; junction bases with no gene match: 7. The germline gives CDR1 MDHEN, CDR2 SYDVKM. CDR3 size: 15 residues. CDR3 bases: TGTGCCAGCAGTTTCCAGGACAGGGAGGGCACTGAAGCTTTCTTT. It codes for CASSFQDREGTEAFF. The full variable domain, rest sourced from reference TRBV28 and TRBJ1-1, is DVKVTQSSRYLVKRTGEKVFLECVQDMDHENMFWYRQDPGLGLRLIYFSYDVKMKEKGDIPEGYSVSREKKERFSLILESASTNQTSMYLCASSFQDREGTEAFFGQGTRLTVV.

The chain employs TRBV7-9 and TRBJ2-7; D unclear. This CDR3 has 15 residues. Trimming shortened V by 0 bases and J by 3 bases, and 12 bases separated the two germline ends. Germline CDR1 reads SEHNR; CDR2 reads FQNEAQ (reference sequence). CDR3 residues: CASSLAPLPHYEQYF. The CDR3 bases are TGTGCCAGCAGCTTAGCCCCCCTGCCTCACTACGAGCAGTACTTC. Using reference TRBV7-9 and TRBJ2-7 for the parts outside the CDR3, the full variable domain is DTGVSQNPRHKITKRGQNVTFRCDPISEHNRLYWYRQTLGQGPEFLTYFQNEAQLEKSRLLSDRFSAERPKGSFSTLEIQRTEQGDSAMYLCASSLAPLPHYEQYFGPGTRLTVT.